One and the same sample provided the 29 T cell receptor beta chains below, sequenced in a study of OX40 agonist ivuxolimab in advanced cancers. TCRdb's copy holds only in-frame clones and misses some; the assay was immunoSEQ multiplex PCR. Of about 86,000 clones listed, about 90% are singletons. The source material was CD4+ or CD8+ T cells sorted from blood, sampled in a trial of the OX40 agonist ivuxolimab. The receptors were gathered from an adult with an advanced solid tumor such as melanoma, head and neck, liver or kidney cancer.

The V and J genes are TRBV11-2 and TRBJ1-2, with 7 bases fitting TRBD1. CDR1 and CDR2 (germline): SGHAT, FQNNGV. The CDR3 runs to 13 residues. The V gene end was trimmed by 5 bases and the J gene end by 8 bases; junction bases not matched to a gene: 8. The CDR3 region has the DNA TGTGCCAGCAGCCCCCTGGACAGGAGGGGCTACACCTTC. This encodes CASSPLDRRGYTF.

This chain connects TRBV28 to TRBJ1-2, with a possible D match to TRBD1 (5 bases). Germline V gives CDR1 MDHEN, CDR2 SYDVKM. The CDR3 loop spans 13 amino acids. The ends were cut back, 10 bases at V and 7 bases at J, with 19 bases in the middle. Here the CDR3 DNA reads TGTGCCACCCTATCTCTGGCGGGGGGTGGCTACACCTTC. Amino acid sequence: CATLSLAGGGYTF.

The chain couples TRBV9 to TRBJ2-7; maybe TRBD1 (6 bases). V shed 0 bases and J shed 0 bases, with 10 bases lying between them. Germline V gene lookup returns CDR1 SGDLS and CDR2 YYNGEE. The CDR3 covers 15 residues. CDR3 region: CASSVAPDSSYEQYF. CDR3 DNA: TGTGCCAGCAGCGTAGCTCCGGACAGCTCCTACGAGCAGTACTTC. The full variable domain, its missing parts supplied by reference TRBV9 and TRBJ2-7, is DSGVTQTPKHLITATGQRVTLRCSPRSGDLSVYWYQQSLDQGLQFLIQYYNGEERAKGNILERFSAQQFPDLHSELNLSSLELGDSALYFCASSVAPDSSYEQYFGPGTRLTVT.

V usage is TRBV6-4 and J usage is TRBJ2-2; 12 bases fit TRBD2. Germline V gene data show CDR1 as MRHNA and CDR2 as SNTAGT. Losses at the gene ends were 6 bases for V and 5 bases for J; bases not matched to a gene: 1. CDR3 size: 14 residues. The CDR3 DNA sequence: TGTGCCAGCAGACTAGCGGGAGGTACCGGGGAGCTGTTTTTT. Its translation: CASRLAGGTGELFF.

In this sample, this clone turned up once. The chain has TRBV7-2 and TRBJ2-2; D remains unclear. Trimming left V 1 base short and J 9 bases short, with 9 bases between. Germline lookup yields CDR1 SGHTA and CDR2 FQGNSA. The CDR3 loop spans 13 amino acids. DNA for the CDR3: TGTGCCAGCAGCTTAGAGGGATTCCGGGAGCTGTTTTTT. This encodes CASSLEGFRELFF.

The rearrangement uses TRBV11-2 and TRBJ2-7, with D hard to call. The germline CDR1 and CDR2 sequences are SGHAT and FQNNGV. The CDR3 length is 16 residues. V was trimmed by 3 bases and J by 4 bases, leaving 19 bases between them. CDR3 protein: CASSFSRVNVEYEQYF. In nucleotides, the CDR3 is TGTGCCAGCAGCTTCTCTCGCGTGAACGTGGAATACGAGCAGTACTTC. Supplemented by reference TRBV11-2 and TRBJ2-7, the full variable domain reads EAGVAQSPRYKIIEKRQSVAFWCNPISGHATLYWYQQILGQGPKLLIQFQNNGVVDDSQLPKDRFSAERLKGVDSTLKIQPAKLEDSAVYLCASSFSRVNVEYEQYFGPGTRLTVT.

This sequence joins TRBV6-1 and TRBJ1-2, with 9 positions matching TRBD1. CDR1 and CDR2 (germline): MNHNS, SASEGT. Trimming took 4 bases from V and 6 from J; bases not matched to a gene: 6. This CDR3 region has 14 residues. CDR3 loop: CASSGTGTGHGYTF. CDR3 DNA sequence: TGTGCCAGCAGTGGGACCGGGACAGGGCATGGCTACACCTTC.

This chain joins TRBV29-1 and TRBJ1-2; 12 bases line up with TRBD1. V was clipped by 3 bases and J by 5 bases; unmatched bases: 7. Germline CDR1 and CDR2: SQVTM and ANQGSEA. The CDR3 extends over 15 amino acids. For the CDR3, the DNA is TGCAGCGTTGAGGGCGGGACAGGGGGCGCGTATGGCTACACCTTC. It specifies CSVEGGTGGAYGYTF.

The gene calls are TRBV6-4 and TRBJ2-3, with D possibly being TRBD2 (6 bases). The V gene's germline CDR1 is MRHNA and CDR2 SNTAGT. CDR3 size: 13 residues. The ends were cut back, 8 bases at V and 3 bases at J, with 12 bases in the middle. CDR3 DNA: TGTGCCAGCGGGGCTAGCGCTACAGATACGCAGTATTTT. Translated: CASGASATDTQYF.

Here the CDR3 reads CASSQDFPGTGEKLFF. CDR3 bases: TGCGCCAGCAGCCAAGATTTTCCGGGCACGGGTGAAAAACTGTTTTTT. The chain couples TRBV4-1 to TRBJ1-4; D gene uncertain. CDR1 and CDR2 (germline): MGHRA, YSYEKL. CDR3 length equals 16 residues. V dropped 0 bases and J dropped 7 bases, with 15 bases sitting between them.

This sequence joins TRBV29-1 and TRBJ2-7, with 7 bases identical to TRBD2. Per the germline V gene, CDR1 is SQVTM and CDR2 is ANQGSEA. The CDR3 extends over 14 amino acids. The trim removed 4 bases at V and 0 bases at J, leaving 6 bases unmatched. The CDR3 region is CSVGGGLSSYEQYF. The CDR3 DNA is TGCAGCGTTGGGGGGGGACTGAGCTCCTACGAGCAGTACTTC.

The V gene is TRBV4-2, the J gene TRBJ2-7; D not resolved. Per germline, CDR1 LGHNA and CDR2 YNFKEQ. This CDR3 is built from 15 residues. V was clipped by 4 bases and J by 3 bases, with 16 bases between them. The DNA for the CDR3 is TGTGCCAGCAGCCCCCAAACTGAGATCCTCTACGAGCAGTACTTC. It codes for CASSPQTEILYEQYF.

V and J are TRBV14 and TRBJ2-2; D not certain. The V and J ends lost 0 bases and 1 base respectively, with 3 bases between them. Looked up from germline, CDR1 is SGHDN and CDR2 is FVKESK. The CDR3 length is 14 residues. CDR3 in amino acids: CASSQDWNTGELFF. In DNA form, the CDR3 reads TGTGCCAGCAGCCAAGATTGGAACACCGGGGAGCTGTTTTTT.

The chain carries TRBV2 and TRBJ2-5; D gene uncertain. The CDR3 totals 17 residues. V was pared by 6 bases and J by 3 bases, with 23 bases between. Per the germline V gene, CDR1 is SNHLY and CDR2 is FYNNEI. CDR3 residues: CASSRISLIRVEETQYF. Written as DNA, the CDR3 is TGTGCCAGCAGCCGAATTTCCCTGATCCGGGTGGAAGAGACCCAGTACTTC.

This chain uses TRBV10-2 with TRBJ2-2; no firm D call. Germline values: CDR1 WSHSY, CDR2 SAAADI. Trimming took 10 bases from V and 1 from J, leaving 13 bases between them. CDR3 length equals 14 residues. CDR3 nucleotides: TGCGCCACCGCACGAGGTGTGAACACCGGGGAGCTGTTTTTT. Protein: CATARGVNTGELFF.

V gene TRBV9 combines with J gene TRBJ2-1; 7 bases line up with TRBD2. Losses at the gene ends were 4 bases for V and 3 bases for J; bases not matched to a gene: 7. The CDR3 totals 15 residues. Germline loops: CDR1 SGDLS, CDR2 YYNGEE. The CDR3 bases are TGTGCCAGCAGCCCCCGGCTAGCGGTCTACAATGAGCAGTTCTTC. Encoded protein: CASSPRLAVYNEQFF.

The chain combines TRBV20-1 with TRBJ2-1; D remains unclear. The germline gives CDR1 DFQATT, CDR2 SNEGSKA (reference sequence). Trimming removed 6 bases from V and 2 bases from J, with 5 bases in between. This CDR3 spans 11 amino acids. Here the CDR3 DNA reads TGCAGTGCCGAAACCTACAATGAGCAGTTCTTC. Protein product: CSAETYNEQFF.

The chain is built from TRBV28 and TRBJ2-7; TRBD1 is a possible D gene (6 bases). CDR1 is MDHEN and CDR2 is SYDVKM in the germline V gene. CDR3 length equals 11 residues. V was shortened by 4 bases and J by 6 bases, with 7 bases between the two germline ends. The chain's CDR3 is CASSWGREQYF. CDR3 DNA sequence: TGTGCCAGCAGTTGGGGGCGCGAGCAGTACTTC.

The J gene is TRBJ2-5, the V gene TRBV19, with 9 bases lining up with TRBD1. The DNA end is more similar to TRBJ2-7, so the J call may be wrong. This CDR3 is built from 16 residues. From germline, CDR1 is LNHDA and CDR2 SQIVND (reference sequence). CDR3 coding DNA: TGTGCCAGTAGTATGGGACTCGGGACAGGGAACCACGAGCAGTACTTC. As protein: CASSMGLGTGNHEQYF.

V usage is TRBV28 and J usage is TRBJ2-3; the D is unclear. With 7 bases removed from V and 4 bases from J, the gap between germline ends came to 15 bases. CDR3 size: 14 residues. CDR1 and CDR2 (germline): MDHEN, SYDVKM. The CDR3 loop reads CASTLTPRADTQYF. CDR3 bases: TGTGCCAGCACCCTTACCCCCCGGGCAGATACGCAGTATTTT.

The table lists this clone with a few counts. The rearrangement joins TRBV12-5 to TRBJ2-3, with 7 bases identical to TRBD2. The CDR3 has 14 residues. Losses at the gene ends were 5 bases for V and 2 bases for J; bases not matched to a gene: 4. Germline V gene lookup returns CDR1 LGHNT and CDR2 FRNRAP. CDR3 sequence: CASGPGRATDTQYF. The DNA of the CDR3 is TGTGCTAGTGGTCCGGGGAGGGCCACAGATACGCAGTATTTT.

This chain connects TRBV28 to TRBJ1-1; D remains ambiguous. Germline V gene sequence: CDR1 MDHEN, CDR2 SYDVKM. V shed 2 bases and J shed 0 bases, with 10 bases lying between them. The CDR3 runs to 15 residues. Written as DNA, the CDR3 is TGTGCCAGCAGTTTAGAGGCGAGCATGAACACTGAAGCTTTCTTT. Translated, it gives CASSLEASMNTEAFF.

The chain links TRBV19 to TRBJ2-4; TRBD1 aligns across 11 bases. The junction had 6 bases not matched to a gene; V was cut back by 11 bases and J by 0 bases. CDR3 length equals 15 residues. CDR1 and CDR2 from the germline V gene are LNHDA and SQIVND (reference sequence). Written as DNA, the CDR3 is TGTGCCGTAACCGGGACAGGGGGAGCCAAAAACATTCAGTACTTC. It specifies CAVTGTGGAKNIQYF.

V and J are TRBV13 and TRBJ1-2; D not resolved. The CDR3 is 12 residues long. Per the germline V gene, CDR1 is PRHDT and CDR2 is FYEKMQ (reference sequence). Between the trimmed V and J ends, which lost 2 bases and 7 bases, there was a span of 8 bases. CDR3 nucleotide sequence: TGTGCCAGCAGCTTAATGTTGGGTGGCTACACCTTC. Its translation is CASSLMLGGYTF.

The chain links TRBV5-6 to TRBJ1-1; tentative D call: TRBD1 (6 bases). Germline V CDR1 and CDR2: SGHDT, YYEEEE. The CDR3 length is 16 residues. V gave up 0 bases and J gave up 6 bases, with 18 bases separating them. In DNA, the CDR3 is TGTGCCAGCAGCTTGGGGCTACAGGGTCGATCAGCTGAAGCTTTCTTT. Translating it yields CASSLGLQGRSAEAFF.

The chain has TRBV11-3 and TRBJ2-4; D is perhaps TRBD2 (6 bases). The CDR3 totals 18 residues. Germline CDR1 and CDR2: SGHNT and YENEEA. Trimming cost V 5 bases and J 3 bases, with 23 bases left between them. DNA for the CDR3: TGTGCCAGCAGCCCTCGGGACTCTTTACCGGGGGACAAAAACATTCAGTACTTC. Translation: CASSPRDSLPGDKNIQYF.

V gene TRBV28 combines with J gene TRBJ1-1, with D hard to call. Per germline, CDR1 MDHEN and CDR2 SYDVKM. The CDR3 has 14 amino acids. V lost 8 bases to trimming and J lost 1 base, with 14 bases between them. CDR3 DNA sequence: TGTGCCAGCTGTTCGTTAGGGCGGAACACTGAAGCTTTCTTT. Protein product: CASCSLGRNTEAFF.

The chain employs TRBV10-3 and TRBJ1-5, with D uncertain. Trimming took 4 bases from V and 5 from J, leaving 6 bases between them. This CDR3 comprises 12 residues. Germline V lookup: CDR1 ENHRY, CDR2 SYGVKD. CDR3 nucleotides: TGTGCCATCAGTGCGACGGATCAGCCCCAGCATTTT. Protein: CAISATDQPQHF.

The gene calls are TRBV13 and TRBJ2-5, with TRBD1 as a possible D gene (7 bases). The CDR3 loop spans 14 amino acids. Germline V lookup: CDR1 PRHDT, CDR2 FYEKMQ (reference sequence). The V and J ends lost 0 bases and 4 bases respectively, with 9 bases between them. The CDR3 DNA follows: TGTGCCAGCAGCTTAGGGCAGGGGGGAGAGACCCAGTACTTC. Protein: CASSLGQGGETQYF. Together with reference TRBV13 and TRBJ2-5, the CDR3 gives the full variable domain: AAGVIQSPRHLIKEKRETATLKCYPIPRHDTVYWYQQGPGQDPQFLISFYEKMQSDKGSIPDRFSAQQFSDYHSELNMSSLELGDSALYFCASSLGQGGETQYFGPGTRLLVL.